This TCR beta chain is drawn from a study of blood T cell repertoires in COVID-19. Study processing details: The assay estimated nucleated cells by amplifying reference gene primers. Sequencing was performed with immunoSEQ multiplex PCR; in TCRdb, only in-frame clones are kept and a portion is missing. That table gives V, J and clone size, and the DNA gave D and trimming. The sample contains tens of thousands of clones, less than 95% of which appear only once. V lost 4 bases to trimming and J lost 4 bases, with 9 bases between them. The CDR3 runs to 12 residues. Germline CDR1 SGHRS, CDR2 YFSETQ. The sequenced sample consisted of peripheral blood. The chain employs TRBV5-1 and TRBJ2-7, with D possibly matching TRBD1 (5 bases). This receptor was taken from a middle-aged man with COVID-19, enrolled during active disease. CDR3 nucleotide sequence: TGCGCCAGCAGCCCCCAGGGTTACGAGCAGTACTTC. This codes for CASSPQGYEQYF.